The T cell receptor (beta chain) described here comes from a study of long-term antiretroviral therapy in people with HIV. Study-wide results and caveats: Clonal populations expanded prior to ART predominated within the repertoire at all time points. Information on adherence to ART, viral resistance or therapy changes was unavailable.

With regard to this clone: Its specificity is not known.

The CDR3 runs 13 residues. The germline V gene encodes CDR1 SEHNR and CDR2 FQNEAQ (reference sequence). With 1 base removed from V and 5 bases from J, the gap between germline ends came to 8 bases. The immunoSEQ assay was v3.0, run at survey level. Generated by immunoSEQ multiplex PCR, the TCRdb table keeps only in-frame clones and is missing some. Of some 40,000 clones detected, 75% to 90% appear once; the ten largest clones hold roughly 6.1%. Cryopreserved PBMC, at roughly 0.85-11 million per sample, were present before DNA extraction. The TCR originated in a woman between 50 and 59 years old with HIV. The gene calls are TRBV7-9 and TRBJ2-5; D remains unclear. Sequences were derived from unsorted PBMCs, sampled 3.1 years after starting antiretroviral therapy. CDR3 residues: CASSLEVPETQYF. The CDR3 coding sequence is TGTGCCAGCAGCTTAGAAGTTCCGGAGACCCAGTACTTC.